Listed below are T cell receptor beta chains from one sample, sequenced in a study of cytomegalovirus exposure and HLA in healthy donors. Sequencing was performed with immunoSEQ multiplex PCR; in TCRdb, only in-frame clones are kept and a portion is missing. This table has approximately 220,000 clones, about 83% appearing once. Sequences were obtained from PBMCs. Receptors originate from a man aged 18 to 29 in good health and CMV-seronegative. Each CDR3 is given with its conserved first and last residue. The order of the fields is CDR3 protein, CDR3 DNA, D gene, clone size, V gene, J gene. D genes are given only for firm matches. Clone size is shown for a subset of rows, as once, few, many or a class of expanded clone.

CDR3 protein: CASTVGTGFSPLHF
CDR3 DNA: TGTGCCAGCACCGTCGGGACAGGGTTTTCACCCCTCCACTTT
D gene: TRBD1
clone size: .
V gene: TRBV6-1
J gene: TRBJ1-6

CDR3 protein: CASSQSSGTYNEQFF
CDR3 DNA: TGTGCCAGCAGTCAAAGTAGCGGGACCTACAATGAGCAGTTCTTC
D gene: TRBD2
clone size: .
V gene: TRBV11-3
J gene: TRBJ2-1

CDR3 protein: CASSTGGYQPQHF
CDR3 DNA: TGTGCCAGTAGTACAGGTGGGTATCAGCCCCAGCATTTT
D gene: .
clone size: .
V gene: TRBV19
J gene: TRBJ1-5

CDR3 protein: CASSFLGASEQYF
CDR3 DNA: TGTGCCAGCAGTTTTCTGGGGGCGAGCGAGCAGTACTTC
D gene: .
clone size: .
V gene: TRBV6-1
J gene: TRBJ2-7

CDR3 protein: CASSFQGPAYGYTF
CDR3 DNA: TGTGCCAGCAGCTTTCAGGGGCCGGCCTATGGCTACACCTTC
D gene: .
clone size: .
V gene: TRBV5-4
J gene: TRBJ1-2

CDR3 protein: CASRLGGVGIDSYEQYF
CDR3 DNA: TGTGCCAGCAGGCTAGGAGGTGTGGGCATAGACTCCTACGAGCAGTACTTC
D gene: .
clone size: .
V gene: TRBV7-8
J gene: TRBJ2-7

CDR3 protein: CASRSGQADGYTF
CDR3 DNA: TGTGCCAGCAGGTCGGGACAGGCGGATGGCTACACCTTC
D gene: TRBD1
clone size: .
V gene: TRBV6-6
J gene: TRBJ1-2

CDR3 protein: CASRTPRWNTEAFF
CDR3 DNA: TGTGCCAGCAGGACTCCTCGGTGGAACACTGAAGCTTTCTTT
D gene: .
clone size: .
V gene: TRBV28
J gene: TRBJ1-1

CDR3 protein: CASSWRYQGGQPQHF
CDR3 DNA: TGTGCCAGCAGCTGGCGGTACCAGGGTGGTCAGCCCCAGCATTTT
D gene: .
clone size: .
V gene: TRBV5-6
J gene: TRBJ1-5

CDR3 protein: CASSLSGANTGELFF
CDR3 DNA: TGTGCCAGCAGCTTAAGCGGGGCGAACACCGGGGAGCTGTTTTTT
D gene: TRBD2
clone size: few
V gene: TRBV11-2
J gene: TRBJ2-2

CDR3 protein: CASRSGGGEETQYF
CDR3 DNA: TGTGCCAGCAGATCCGGAGGGGGCGAAGAGACCCAGTACTTC
D gene: .
clone size: .
V gene: TRBV28
J gene: TRBJ2-5

CDR3 protein: CASSLVGVGGELFF
CDR3 DNA: TGTGCCAGCAGCTTAGTCGGGGTGGGAGGAGAGCTGTTTTTT
D gene: .
clone size: few
V gene: TRBV7-2
J gene: TRBJ2-2

CDR3 protein: CASSFLAGGTDTQYF
CDR3 DNA: TGTGCCAGCAGCTTCTTAGCGGGAGGGACAGATACGCAGTATTTT
D gene: TRBD2
clone size: .
V gene: TRBV7-9
J gene: TRBJ2-3

CDR3 protein: CASSYPQGGEKLFF
CDR3 DNA: TGTGCCAGCAGTTACCCGCAGGGGGGTGAAAAACTGTTTTTT
D gene: TRBD1
clone size: once
V gene: TRBV6-6
J gene: TRBJ1-4

CDR3 protein: CAISEVTRRSYNEQFF
CDR3 DNA: TGTGCCATCAGTGAGGTGACTAGGAGATCCTACAATGAGCAGTTCTTC
D gene: .
clone size: .
V gene: TRBV10-3
J gene: TRBJ2-1

CDR3 protein: CASSKGLITGELFF
CDR3 DNA: TGTGCCAGCAGTAAGGGACTAATTACCGGGGAGCTGTTTTTT
D gene: TRBD2
clone size: .
V gene: TRBV27
J gene: TRBJ2-2

CDR3 protein: CASSTTGSNQPQHF
CDR3 DNA: TGTGCCAGCAGCACGACAGGTAGCAATCAGCCCCAGCATTTT
D gene: .
clone size: .
V gene: TRBV6-4
J gene: TRBJ1-5

CDR3 protein: CASSRSGSTDTQYF
CDR3 DNA: TGTGCCAGCAGCCGCAGCGGAAGCACAGATACGCAGTATTTT
D gene: .
clone size: .
V gene: TRBV7-3
J gene: TRBJ2-3

CDR3 protein: CASSKGGREGPTDTQYF
CDR3 DNA: TGTGCCAGCAGCAAAGGGGGGCGGGAGGGCCCCACAGATACGCAGTATTTT
D gene: .
clone size: .
V gene: TRBV21-1
J gene: TRBJ2-3

CDR3 protein: CASSFFTHGAGELFF
CDR3 DNA: TGCGCCAGCAGCTTTTTCACGCACGGGGCCGGGGAGCTGTTTTTT
D gene: .
clone size: .
V gene: TRBV5-1
J gene: TRBJ2-2

CDR3 protein: CASSGPSREQFF
CDR3 DNA: TGTGCCAGCAGCGGGCCTTCGAGGGAGCAGTTCTTC
D gene: .
clone size: once
V gene: TRBV9
J gene: TRBJ2-1

CDR3 protein: CASSWDRRNEKLFF
CDR3 DNA: TGTGCCAGCAGCTGGGACAGGAGAAATGAAAAACTGTTTTTT
D gene: TRBD1
clone size: .
V gene: TRBV7-2
J gene: TRBJ1-4

CDR3 protein: CASSAGLAGDGEQFF
CDR3 DNA: TGTGCCAGCAGCGCGGGACTAGCGGGGGACGGTGAGCAGTTCTTC
D gene: TRBD2
clone size: .
V gene: TRBV5-6
J gene: TRBJ2-1

CDR3 protein: CASSLRTSGSHETQYF
CDR3 DNA: TGTGCCAGCAGCTTGAGGACTAGCGGGAGTCACGAGACCCAGTACTTC
D gene: TRBD2
clone size: .
V gene: TRBV7-2
J gene: TRBJ2-5

CDR3 protein: CASSPQLSGANVLTF
CDR3 DNA: TGTGCCAGCTCACCACAGCTTTCTGGGGCCAACGTCCTGACTTTC
D gene: .
clone size: .
V gene: TRBV18
J gene: TRBJ2-6

CDR3 protein: CASSLGTEANYGYTF
CDR3 DNA: TGTGCCAGCAGCCTGGGGACAGAAGCTAACTATGGCTACACCTTC
D gene: TRBD1
clone size: .
V gene: TRBV28
J gene: TRBJ1-2

CDR3 protein: CASSPSGKPYEQYF
CDR3 DNA: TGTGCCAGCAGTCCTAGCGGGAAGCCCTACGAGCAGTACTTC
D gene: TRBD2
clone size: few
V gene: TRBV6-5
J gene: TRBJ2-7

CDR3 protein: CASSLAPGEGYEQYF
CDR3 DNA: TGTGCCAGCAGCTTGGCCCCGGGGGAAGGGTACGAGCAGTACTTC
D gene: .
clone size: .
V gene: TRBV7-9
J gene: TRBJ2-7

CDR3 protein: CASSERTGGDTIYF
CDR3 DNA: TGTGCCAGCAGCGAAAGGACCGGGGGTGACACCATATATTTT
D gene: .
clone size: .
V gene: TRBV9
J gene: TRBJ1-3

CDR3 protein: CSVQGVGTEAFF
CDR3 DNA: TGCAGCGTACAGGGGGTTGGCACTGAAGCTTTCTTT
D gene: TRBD1
clone size: .
V gene: TRBV29-1
J gene: TRBJ1-1

CDR3 protein: CASSRRTSGGGGQETQYF
CDR3 DNA: TGTGCCAGCAGCCGACGGACTAGCGGGGGTGGTGGGCAAGAGACCCAGTACTTC
D gene: TRBD2
clone size: few
V gene: TRBV7-2
J gene: TRBJ2-5

CDR3 protein: CASSLTGYMNTEAFF
CDR3 DNA: TGTGCCAGCAGCTTGACAGGTTACATGAACACTGAAGCTTTCTTT
D gene: .
clone size: .
V gene: TRBV7-2
J gene: TRBJ1-1

CDR3 protein: CASSLGASLNTEAFF
CDR3 DNA: TGCGCCAGCAGCTTGGGGGCGTCTCTGAACACTGAAGCTTTCTTT
D gene: .
clone size: .
V gene: TRBV5-1
J gene: TRBJ1-1

CDR3 protein: CASSLLQGSDTDTQYF
CDR3 DNA: TGTGCCAGCAGCCTTCTACAGGGGAGCGACACAGATACGCAGTATTTT
D gene: TRBD1
clone size: .
V gene: TRBV9
J gene: TRBJ2-3

CDR3 protein: CASSNQNNEQFF
CDR3 DNA: TGTGCCAGCAGCAACCAGAATAATGAGCAGTTCTTC
D gene: .
clone size: .
V gene: TRBV5-6
J gene: TRBJ2-1

CDR3 protein: CASSYHSGDGYF
CDR3 DNA: TGTGCCAGCAGCTACCATAGCGGGGACGGGTACTTC
D gene: TRBD2
clone size: .
V gene: TRBV7-8
J gene: TRBJ2-7

CDR3 protein: CASSSRGPGELFF
CDR3 DNA: TGTGCCAGCAGTTCCAGGGGACCCGGGGAGCTGTTTTTT
D gene: .
clone size: .
V gene: TRBV28
J gene: TRBJ2-2

CDR3 protein: CASSLSGDDGYTF
CDR3 DNA: TGTGCCAGCAGCTTATCAGGGGACGACGGCTACACCTTC
D gene: .
clone size: .
V gene: TRBV7-8
J gene: TRBJ1-2

CDR3 protein: CASSLQGYTEAFF
CDR3 DNA: TGTGCCAGCAGCTTACAGGGTTACACTGAAGCTTTCTTT
D gene: .
clone size: .
V gene: TRBV6-5
J gene: TRBJ1-1

CDR3 protein: CASSQDRGQPQHF
CDR3 DNA: TGCGCCAGCAGCCAGGACAGGGGCCAGCCCCAGCATTTT
D gene: TRBD1
clone size: few
V gene: TRBV4-3
J gene: TRBJ1-5

CDR3 protein: CASKNRGKDSNEQFF
CDR3 DNA: TGTGCCAGCAAAAACAGGGGGAAGGACAGCAATGAGCAGTTCTTC
D gene: TRBD1
clone size: .
V gene: TRBV27
J gene: TRBJ2-1

CDR3 protein: CASSIGQEQYF
CDR3 DNA: TGTGCCAGTAGTATAGGACAGGAGCAGTACTTC
D gene: .
clone size: .
V gene: TRBV19
J gene: TRBJ2-7

CDR3 protein: CASRVVGGTRPDTQYF
CDR3 DNA: TGTGCCAGTAGAGTGGTGGGGGGAACTCGTCCAGATACGCAGTATTTT
D gene: .
clone size: .
V gene: TRBV19
J gene: TRBJ2-3

CDR3 protein: CASSQLAIGFSEQYF
CDR3 DNA: TGCGCCAGCAGCCAACTAGCGATAGGCTTCAGTGAGCAGTACTTC
D gene: .
clone size: .
V gene: TRBV4-1
J gene: TRBJ2-7

CDR3 protein: CASSRQGQMADTQYF
CDR3 DNA: TGTGCCAGCAGCCGCCAGGGACAGATGGCAGATACGCAGTATTTT
D gene: TRBD1
clone size: .
V gene: TRBV4-2
J gene: TRBJ2-3

CDR3 protein: CASSFLFGLAGTNEQFF
CDR3 DNA: TGTGCCAGCAGTTTTTTATTCGGACTAGCGGGAACCAATGAGCAGTTCTTC
D gene: TRBD2
clone size: .
V gene: TRBV27
J gene: TRBJ2-1

CDR3 protein: CASSLVHGSPETQYF
CDR3 DNA: TGCGCCAGCAGCTTGGTTCACGGGTCCCCGGAGACCCAGTACTTC
D gene: .
clone size: .
V gene: TRBV5-1
J gene: TRBJ2-5

CDR3 protein: CASNLNPGNEQYF
CDR3 DNA: TGTGCCAGCAACCTCAATCCCGGGAACGAGCAGTACTTC
D gene: .
clone size: .
V gene: TRBV2
J gene: TRBJ2-7

CDR3 protein: CASTDGWNTEAFF
CDR3 DNA: TGCGCCAGCACTGACGGGTGGAACACTGAAGCTTTCTTT
D gene: .
clone size: .
V gene: TRBV10-2
J gene: TRBJ1-1

CDR3 protein: CASSQDPGGRVDTQYF
CDR3 DNA: TGCGCCAGCAGCCAGGATCCGGGAGGGCGGGTAGATACGCAGTATTTT
D gene: TRBD2
clone size: .
V gene: TRBV4-1
J gene: TRBJ2-3

CDR3 protein: CASSEPQAGGSVF
CDR3 DNA: TGTGCCAGCAGTGAACCCCAAGCGGGGGGGTCAGTCTTC
D gene: TRBD2
clone size: .
V gene: TRBV2
J gene: TRBJ2-1

CDR3 protein: CAIGGNEQFF
CDR3 DNA: TGTGCCATCGGGGGGAATGAGCAGTTCTTC
D gene: TRBD2
clone size: .
V gene: TRBV5-4
J gene: TRBJ2-1

CDR3 protein: CASSAGTLTYEQYF
CDR3 DNA: TGTGCCAGCAGCGCAGGGACTCTAACCTACGAGCAGTACTTC
D gene: .
clone size: .
V gene: TRBV9
J gene: TRBJ2-7

CDR3 protein: CASSPGLPDTQYF
CDR3 DNA: TGTGCCAGCAGCCCAGGACTCCCAGATACGCAGTATTTT
D gene: .
clone size: few
V gene: TRBV11-2
J gene: TRBJ2-3

CDR3 protein: CASSMPISYNEQFF
CDR3 DNA: TGTGCCAGCTCAATGCCTATTTCCTACAATGAGCAGTTCTTC
D gene: .
clone size: .
V gene: TRBV18
J gene: TRBJ2-1